This record concerns one T cell receptor (beta chain) sequence. This entry comes from a study of Ad26.COV2.S vaccination and SARS-CoV-2 variants. Sequenced by immunoSEQ multiplex PCR; TCRdb stores in-frame clones only, minus some. The sample yields fewer than 400,000 clones, around 89% seen once. Treatment of the sample: 15 to 20 received Ad26.COV2.S at low or high dose, single or two shots; about five received placebo; per-sample allocation not given. The samples date from day 63 after the first vaccine or placebo injection. The germline CDR1 and CDR2 sequences are SGDLS and YYNGEE. V trimming: 4 bases; J trimming: 10 bases; junction bases outside the gene matches: 7. The CDR3 has 13 residues.

Material: peripheral blood, obtained in a trial of Ad26.COV2.S vaccine versus placebo. This clonotype was sampled from a person aged 18-60 years who received the Ad26.COV2.S COVID-19 vaccine or a placebo. This chain joins TRBV9 and TRBJ1-4, with TRBD1 matching 7 bases. CDR3 protein: CASSPGQERKLFF. The CDR3 nucleotides are TGTGCCAGCAGCCCAGGACAGGAGAGAAAACTGTTTTTT.